These T cell receptor beta chains were read from a single sample in a study of CD4 T cells in relation to SARS-CoV-2 and coronaviruses. Antigen specificity for these receptors is unknown. TCRdb's table, derived via immunoSEQ multiplex PCR, lists solely in-frame clones and lacks some. The table has 22,000 or so clones, 55% to 75% seen once. The material sequenced was CD4+ T cells from PBMCs, cultured in vitro. Receptors originate from a human donor in good health. Each CDR3 is given with its conserved first and last residue. Clone size, where shown, is once, few, many, or a class for clones that have expanded.

TRBV5-1	-	TRBJ1-1	CASRPGQGESGAFF
TRBV5-4	-	TRBJ1-2	CASRAGEEGYGYTF
TRBV12-5	-	TRBJ2-7	CASGWGLAGLYEQYF
TRBV6-1	-	TRBJ2-3	CASSELGEFTDTQYF
TRBV2	once	TRBJ2-3	CASSEWDRGPTDTQYF
TRBV7-9	few	TRBJ2-2	CASSSDGTGELFF
TRBV14	few	TRBJ2-1	CASSPRVTSGSRYNEQFF
TRBV5-6	-	TRBJ1-3	CASRMGNLGNTIYF
TRBV7-9	-	TRBJ1-2	CASSPARPGSNYGYTF
TRBV6-5	few	TRBJ2-7	CASSLGRGWDEQYF
TRBV29-1	-	TRBJ2-7	CSAGSYEQYF
TRBV5-5	once	TRBJ2-3	CASSFGTEETQYF
TRBV4-1	few	TRBJ1-2	CASSVTRNYGYTF
TRBV19	-	TRBJ1-1	CASSMQGLSFTEAFF
TRBV11-2	-	TRBJ2-1	CASSLEVGEQFF
TRBV6-6	-	TRBJ2-3	CASSPTSDTQYF
TRBV5-6	-	TRBJ2-7	CASSSTGRYEQYF
TRBV4-3	-	TRBJ1-5	CASSQAGTRVPQHF
TRBV19	-	TRBJ1-1	CASSLAGRISGNTEAFF